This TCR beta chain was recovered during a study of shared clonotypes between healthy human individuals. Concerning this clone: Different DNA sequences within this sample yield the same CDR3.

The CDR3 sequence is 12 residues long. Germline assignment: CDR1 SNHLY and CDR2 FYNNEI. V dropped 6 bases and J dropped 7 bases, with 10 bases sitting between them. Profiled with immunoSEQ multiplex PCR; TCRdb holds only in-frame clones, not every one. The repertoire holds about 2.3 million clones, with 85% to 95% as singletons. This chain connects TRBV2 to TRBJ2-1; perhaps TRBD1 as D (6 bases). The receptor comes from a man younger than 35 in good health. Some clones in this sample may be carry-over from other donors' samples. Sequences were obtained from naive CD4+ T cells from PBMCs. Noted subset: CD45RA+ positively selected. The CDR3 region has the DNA TGTGCCAGCAGCCTACAGGGTAATGAGCAGTTCTTC. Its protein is CASSLQGNEQFF.